The clone carrying this TCR beta chain was counted only a few times. Antigen: not known. Using its own MiXCR run on the reads, TCRdb lists one record per CDR3 protein. Among about 440,000 distinct CDR3 sequences listed, 30% to 40% were seen once. The sample belongs to a study of T cell repertoires in cytomegalovirus infection. About the research overall: Indications of both CMV infection and matching HLA type were provided by public TCR beta signatures. Study results and limitations: Accumulated public TCR beta family frequency recognized individuals carrying CMV together with the relevant HLA.

Germline V CDR1 and CDR2: MGHDK, SYGVNS. V was pared by 1 base and J by 3 bases, with 10 bases between. This CDR3 contains 15 residues. Sequenced: PBMCs. The rearrangement uses TRBV25-1 and TRBJ1-5; perhaps TRBD1 as D (6 bases). The clonotype was recovered from a human donor in good health (CMV status not recorded). Some clones in this sample may be carry-over from other donors' samples. The CDR3 nucleotides read TGTGCCAGCAGTGAATTAGGGGGATACAATCAGCCCCAGCATTTT. Its protein is CASSELGGYNQPQHF.